The T cell receptor (beta chain) described here comes from a study of cytomegalovirus exposure and HLA in healthy donors. Study summary: From HLA-typed donors, an early data release held around 80 million unique TCRs. Study-level findings and limits: According to an earlier analysis, most TCR beta V segments yielded productive rearrangements about 87% or about 30% of the time.

13 Jbeta primers and 60 Vbeta primers were used for the PCR. The protocol was immunoSEQ multiplex PCR, while the TCRdb copy is restricted to in-frame clones and leaves out a portion. Of approximately 200,000 clones in the sample, about four fifths were seen once. Details on this clone: Its target is not known.

The specimen was PBMCs. This TCR was recovered from a woman under 40 in good health and CMV-seropositive.

CDR3 amino acids: CASSAGLAGNEQFF. The DNA of the CDR3 is TGCGCCAGCAGCGCCGGACTAGCGGGGAATGAGCAGTTCTTC. The chain is built from TRBV10-2 and TRBJ2-1; 12 positions agree with TRBD2. This CDR3 is built from 14 residues. J lost 7 bases, V lost 6 bases, and 4 bases had no gene match. From germline, CDR1 is WSHSY and CDR2 SAAADI.